The sequence of this TCR beta chain was determined in a study of T cells in Graves' hyperthyroidism and ophthalmopathy. TCR beta CDR3 regions were amplified from RNA. HTBI primers were the set used in a first-round RT-PCR of the TCR CDR3. TCRdb re-called the multiplex PCR reads through MiXCR, storing one row per CDR3 protein. The sample gives 300,000 to 350,000 distinct CDR3 sequences, approximately 14% of which show up once; 20% to 25% is in the top ten. In its sample, this clonotype was seen a few times. CDR1 is MDHEN and CDR2 is SYDVKM in the germline V gene. The CDR3 consists of 16 residues. Input material: blood. The source is a woman in her thirties with Graves' hyperthyroidism. The chain recombines TRBV28 with TRBJ2-1; TRBD2 aligns across 10 bases. Gene TRBJ2-7 matches the end of the DNA better, so the J call may be wrong. CDR3 sequence (DNA): TGTGCCAGCAGTTCTCGGACTAGCGGCAATTACAATGAGCAGTACTTC. This encodes CASSSRTSGNYNEQYF.